This entry concerns a single T cell receptor (beta chain). Its antigen is still unknown. The sample holds other DNA sequences that translate to the same CDR3. Terminally differentiated effector memory CD45RA+ cells were left out of the naive CD8 fraction, which was CD45RO-negative and positively selected for CCR7. The data were obtained in a study of shared clonotypes between healthy human individuals. CDR1 is SGHNT and CDR2 is YYREEE in the germline V gene (reference sequence). Trimming shortened V by 5 bases and J by 1 base, and 12 bases separated the two germline ends. The CDR3 is 15 residues long. Overall study results and limits: Generally, naive subsets (rather than memory subsets) showed larger estimated richness. The generation probabilities recorded for non-shared clonotypes fell below those of clonotypes shared by all four donors. Though the depth was large, rarefaction showed that sorted-subset sequencing was incomplete.

Deep-level assay runs were performed. The data were produced by immunoSEQ multiplex PCR, yet TCRdb's version contains in-frame clones alone and is incomplete. The sample comprises about 2 million clones, about 95% of which are singletons, and 0.9% to 1.4% rests with the top ten. The TCR sequence derives from a man between 18 and 29 years old in good health. The chain combines TRBV5-4 with TRBJ2-2; D might be TRBD1 or TRBD2, each matching 5 bases. Sequenced input: naive CD8+ T cells sorted from blood. CDR3 nucleotides: TGTGCCAGCAGTTCCGGGACCTTGAACACCGGGGAGCTGTTTTTT. Residues: CASSSGTLNTGELFF.